Only a few counts were recorded for the clone carrying this TCR beta chain. What it binds is unknown. Unique molecular identifiers were present on the cDNA, and a universal primer site came from template switching. Each CDR3 protein is one row after TCRdb ran MiXCR on the 5' RACE reads. Found here are approximately 300,000 distinct CDR3 sequences, roughly 9.8% of them singletons; the top ten hold approximately 6.5%. This specimen comes from a study of identical twins. Study-wide results and limits: Models underestimated out-of-frame TCR alpha sharing in monozygotic twins. Alpha sequences out of frame and shared by twins had excess low generation probability. Insertion counts were lower in abundant cord blood beta clonotypes, a trend that memory repertoires did not show.

The CDR3 covers 18 residues. Germline CDR1 DFQATT, CDR2 SNEGSKA (reference sequence). V trimming: 0 bases; J trimming: 2 bases; junction bases outside the gene matches: 13. Separately, the same data were catalogued under a study of yellow fever vaccine responses in identical twins.

V and J are TRBV20-1 and TRBJ2-7, with 10 bases lining up with TRBD2. The receptor was derived from a woman aged 18-29 years in good health. The sample was CD8+ T cells sorted from blood. CDR3 sequence (DNA): TGCAGTGCTAGAGATCTAGAAGCGGGGGGGAACGTTCCCTACGAGCAGTACTTC. It is translated as CSARDLEAGGNVPYEQYF.